This TCR beta chain was recorded in a study of blood T cells in healthy people across ages. A single count supports this clonotype. The authors ran a second PCR of about 6 to 11 cycles using a sample-barcoded 5' primer and a J-beta primer mix. One entry per CDR3 protein results from TCRdb running MiXCR on the 5' RACE reads. This sample has almost 800,000 distinct CDR3 sequences, with nearly 60% found just once. The CDR3 has 14 amino acids. Germline trimming cut 3 bases from V and 2 bases from J; bases unmatched to any gene: 4. The germline CDR1 and CDR2 sequences are GTSNPN and SVGIG (reference sequence).

The material sequenced was blood. The source of this sequence is a man aged 30 to 45 in good health. The chain is built from TRBV30 and TRBJ2-3; 8 nucleotides align to TRBD2. CDR3 loop: CAWRHGRATDTQYF. CDR3 DNA: TGTGCCTGGAGGCACGGGAGGGCCACAGATACGCAGTATTTT.